The table lists the clone carrying this T cell receptor (beta chain) with a count of one. These data are taken from a study of blood T cell repertoires in COVID-19. Looking at the study overall: The cDNA or gDNA used as material had been derived from T cells, B-cell-depleted T cells, or PBMCs.

The CDR3 runs 13 residues. Germline assignment: CDR1 SQVTM and CDR2 ANQGSEA. The V gene end was trimmed by 7 bases and the J gene end by 6 bases; junction bases not matched to a gene: 8. Participants, about 18 to 90 years old, spanned fewer than 25 US areas. Participants were placed into cohorts based on the clinical history they reported. Original handling: For nucleated cells, counts were estimated from reference gene primer amplification. The table came from immunoSEQ multiplex PCR; TCRdb's copy has only in-frame clones and leaves some out. V, J and clone size are those of that table, while D and trimming were read from the DNA. The sample yields around 58,000 clones, approximately 81% seen once.

This TCR came from a woman in her thirties or forties with acute COVID-19. The material sequenced was PBMCs or T cells enriched from blood (not recorded which). The chain is built from TRBV29-1 and TRBJ2-4; 8 bases agree with TRBD1. CDR3 bases: TGCAGCGCCGAGACAGGGGTGGGAAACATTCAGTACTTC. Protein product: CSAETGVGNIQYF.